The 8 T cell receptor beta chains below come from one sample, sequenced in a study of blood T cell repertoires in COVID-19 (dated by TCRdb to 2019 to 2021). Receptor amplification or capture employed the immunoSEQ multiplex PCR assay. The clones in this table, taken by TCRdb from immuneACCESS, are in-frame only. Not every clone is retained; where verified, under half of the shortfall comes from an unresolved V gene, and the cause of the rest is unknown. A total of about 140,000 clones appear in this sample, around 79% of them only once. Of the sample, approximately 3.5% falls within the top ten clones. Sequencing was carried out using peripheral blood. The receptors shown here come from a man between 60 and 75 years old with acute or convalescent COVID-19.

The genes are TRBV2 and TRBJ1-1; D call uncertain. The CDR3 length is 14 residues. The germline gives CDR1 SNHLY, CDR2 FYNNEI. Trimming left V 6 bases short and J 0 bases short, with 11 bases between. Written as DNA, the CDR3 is TGTGCCAGCAGCGGTGCAAGAGTGAACACTGAAGCTTTCTTT. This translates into CASSGARVNTEAFF. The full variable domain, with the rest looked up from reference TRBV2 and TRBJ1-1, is EPEVTQTPSHQVTQMGQEVILRCVPISNHLYFYWYRQILGQKVEFLVSFYNNEISEKSEIFDDQFSVERPDGSNFTLKIRSTKLEDSAMYFCASSGARVNTEAFFGQGTRLTVV.

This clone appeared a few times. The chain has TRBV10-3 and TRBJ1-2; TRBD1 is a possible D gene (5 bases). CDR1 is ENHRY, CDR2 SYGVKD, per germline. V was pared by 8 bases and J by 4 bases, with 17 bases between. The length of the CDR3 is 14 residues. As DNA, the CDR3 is TGTGCCATCCGGGGGGTCAGGGATCTCTATGGCTACACCTTC. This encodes CAIRGVRDLYGYTF.

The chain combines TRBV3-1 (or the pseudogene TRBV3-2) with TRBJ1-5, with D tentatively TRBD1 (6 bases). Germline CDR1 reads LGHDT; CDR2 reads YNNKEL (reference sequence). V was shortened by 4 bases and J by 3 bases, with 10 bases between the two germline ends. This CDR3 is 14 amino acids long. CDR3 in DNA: TGTGCCAGCAGCCCGGACAGTTACAATCAGCCCCAGCATTTT. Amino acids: CASSPDSYNQPQHF.

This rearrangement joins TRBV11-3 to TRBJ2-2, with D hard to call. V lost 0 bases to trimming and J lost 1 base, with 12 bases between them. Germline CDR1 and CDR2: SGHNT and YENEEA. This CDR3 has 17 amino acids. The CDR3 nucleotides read TGTGCCAGCAGCTTAGACCCCGTTAGAGGGAACACCGGGGAGCTGTTTTTT. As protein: CASSLDPVRGNTGELFF.

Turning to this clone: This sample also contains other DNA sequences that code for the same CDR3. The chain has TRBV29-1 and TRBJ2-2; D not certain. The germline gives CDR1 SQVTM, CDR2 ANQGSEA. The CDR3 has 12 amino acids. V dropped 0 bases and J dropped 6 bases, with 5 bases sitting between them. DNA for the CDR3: TGCAGCGTTGAAGATCTCCCCGGGGAGCTGTTTTTT. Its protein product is CSVEDLPGELFF.

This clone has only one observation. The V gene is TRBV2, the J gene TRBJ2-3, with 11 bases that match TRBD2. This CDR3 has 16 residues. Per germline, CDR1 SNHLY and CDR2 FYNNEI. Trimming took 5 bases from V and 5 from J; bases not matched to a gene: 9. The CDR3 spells CASSKLAGVLEDTQYF. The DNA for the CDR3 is TGTGCCAGCAGTAAACTAGCGGGAGTGCTTGAAGATACGCAGTATTTT.

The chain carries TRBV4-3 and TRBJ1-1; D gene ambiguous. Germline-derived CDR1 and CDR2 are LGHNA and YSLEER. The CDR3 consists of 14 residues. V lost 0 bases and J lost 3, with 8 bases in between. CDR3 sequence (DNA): TGCGCCAGCAGCCAAGATAGCGAGTACACTGAAGCTTTCTTT. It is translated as CASSQDSEYTEAFF.

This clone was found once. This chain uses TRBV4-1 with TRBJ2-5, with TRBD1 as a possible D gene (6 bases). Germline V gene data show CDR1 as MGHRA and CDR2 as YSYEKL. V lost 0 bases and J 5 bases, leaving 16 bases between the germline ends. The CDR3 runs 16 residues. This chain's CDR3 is CASSQDQVGGEETQYF. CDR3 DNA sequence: TGCGCCAGCAGCCAAGATCAGGTAGGGGGAGAGGAGACCCAGTACTTC.